The 16 T cell receptor beta chains presented below share a single source sample, sequenced in a study of OX40 agonist ivuxolimab in advanced cancers. Measured with immunoSEQ multiplex PCR; TCRdb has only the in-frame clones, and not every one. The sample has about 67,000 clones; 85% to 95% are singletons. The source material was CD4+ or CD8+ T cells sorted from blood, sampled in a trial of the OX40 agonist ivuxolimab. Receptor source: an adult with an advanced solid tumor such as melanoma, head and neck, liver or kidney cancer.

The J gene is TRBJ1-3, the V gene TRBV28; D gene uncertain. Looked up from germline, CDR1 is MDHEN and CDR2 is SYDVKM. The V and J ends lost 3 bases and 4 bases respectively, with 13 bases between them. The CDR3 is 15 amino acids. The CDR3 spells CASSFLKTEGNTIYF. In DNA form, the CDR3 reads TGTGCCAGCAGTTTCCTGAAGACCGAGGGAAACACCATATATTTT.

This rearrangement joins TRBV11-2 to TRBJ2-1; D possibly corresponds to TRBD2 (7 bases). Germline V gene sequence: CDR1 SGHAT, CDR2 FQNNGV. Trimming took 6 bases from V and 8 from J, leaving 14 bases between them. This CDR3 has 13 residues. The CDR3 coding sequence is TGTGCCAGCAGGGGGGGGCCCGGCGATGAGCAGTTCTTC. This gives the protein CASRGGPGDEQFF.

The chain has TRBV6-5 and TRBJ2-6; D not certain. CDR1 and CDR2 (germline): MNHEY, SVGAGI. Trimming took off 3 bases at V and 1 base at J, with 4 bases between the two ends. This CDR3 contains 14 residues. The CDR3 reads CASSYGSGANVLTF. The CDR3 coding sequence is TGTGCCAGCAGTTATGGATCTGGGGCCAACGTCCTGACTTTC.

The CDR3 region is CSVEDGRTQQETQYF. Here the CDR3 DNA reads TGCAGCGTTGAAGATGGCAGGACACAGCAAGAGACCCAGTACTTC. J is TRBJ2-5 and V is TRBV29-1, with D possibly matching TRBD1 (5 bases). The V end lost 0 bases, the J end lost 2 bases, and 13 bases lay between the germline ends. The germline V gene has CDR1 SQVTM and CDR2 ANQGSEA. The CDR3 covers 15 residues.

V and J are TRBV7-9 and TRBJ2-7; D ambiguous. The V end lost 3 bases, the J end lost 3 bases, and 15 bases lay between the germline ends. Germline V lookup: CDR1 SEHNR, CDR2 FQNEAQ (reference sequence). The CDR3 sequence is 15 residues long. The DNA of the CDR3 is TGTGCCAGCAGCTTGGGTTCCCCCCTCTACTACGAGCAGTACTTC. Residues: CASSLGSPLYYEQYF.

The V gene is TRBV12-5, the J gene TRBJ2-3, with TRBD2 matching 9 bases. The germline CDR1 and CDR2 sequences are LGHNT and FRNRAP. The CDR3 loop spans 16 amino acids. The V segment lost 1 base and the J segment 4 bases; nucleotides outside the gene matches: 6. This CDR3 reads CASGLEGAGGADTQYF. The CDR3 coding sequence is TGTGCTAGTGGTTTGGAGGGAGCGGGAGGTGCAGATACGCAGTATTTT.

The rearrangement uses TRBV27 and TRBJ2-1; a possible D gene is TRBD1 (6 bases). From germline, CDR1 is MNHEY and CDR2 SMNVEV (reference sequence). The CDR3 spans 16 residues. V lost 2 bases and J lost 8, with 19 bases in between. CDR3: CASSLGQKHPFHEQFF. CDR3 sequence (DNA): TGTGCCAGCAGTTTAGGACAGAAACACCCTTTCCATGAGCAGTTCTTC.

This rearrangement joins TRBV2 to TRBJ2-5; 7 nucleotides line up with TRBD1. J lost 4 bases, V lost 7 bases, and 9 bases had no gene match. CDR3 length: 14 residues. Per the germline V gene, CDR1 is SNHLY and CDR2 is FYNNEI. The CDR3 sequence is CASTQTGWGETQYF. CDR3 coding DNA: TGTGCCAGCACCCAGACAGGGTGGGGAGAGACCCAGTACTTC. The full variable domain, with the rest looked up from reference TRBV2 and TRBJ2-5, is EPEVTQTPSHQVTQMGQEVILRCVPISNHLYFYWYRQILGQKVEFLVSFYNNEISEKSEIFDDQFSVERPDGSNFTLKIRSTKLEDSAMYFCASTQTGWGETQYFGPGTRLLVL.

J is TRBJ2-7 and V is TRBV11-3, with 7 bases identical to TRBD2. Germline values: CDR1 SGHNT, CDR2 YENEEA. This CDR3 region has 13 residues. After removal of 3 bases from V and 2 bases from J, the junction contained 1 base not matched to a gene. CDR3 DNA sequence: TGTGCCAGCAGCTTCGGGACTACCTACGAGCAGTACTTC. Residues: CASSFGTTYEQYF. Complete variable domain (other parts from reference TRBV11-3 and TRBJ2-7): EAGVVQSPRYKIIEKKQPVAFWCNPISGHNTLYWYLQNLGQGPELLIRYENEEAVDDSQLPKDRFSAERLKGVDSTLKIQPAELGDSAVYLCASSFGTTYEQYFGPGTRLTVT.

This clone was observed a handful of times. The chain couples TRBV6-1 to TRBJ2-4; 7 bases are a match to TRBD1. With V trimmed by 1 base and J by 7 bases, 10 bases remained unmatched. Looked up from germline, CDR1 is MNHNS and CDR2 is SASEGT. This CDR3 region has 16 residues. CDR3 sequence reads: CASSEVQGVKRNIQYF. The CDR3 coding sequence is TGTGCCAGCAGTGAAGTCCAGGGGGTGAAAAGGAACATTCAGTACTTC.

This chain's CDR3 is CSFLAGADQYF. CDR3 coding DNA: TGCAGTTTCCTAGCGGGAGCGGACCAGTACTTC. This chain connects TRBV20-1 to TRBJ2-5; TRBD2 matches at 10 bases. Germline trimming cut 8 bases from V and 10 bases from J; bases unmatched to any gene: 7. Germline CDR1 reads DFQATT; CDR2 reads SNEGSKA (reference sequence). The CDR3 length is 11 residues.

The count of this clone is one. This chain links TRBV11-2 with TRBJ2-1; 8 bases agree with TRBD1. The CDR3 sequence is 17 residues long. Germline loops: CDR1 SGHAT, CDR2 FQNNGV. J gave up 8 bases and V 2 bases, and 14 bases lay outside the gene matches. The DNA for the CDR3 is TGTGCCAGCAGCTTAAGGGGATGGGCAGGGGGCAACTATGAGCAGTTCTTC. Translating gives CASSLRGWAGGNYEQFF.

The chain carries TRBV5-1 and TRBJ2-1; perhaps D is TRBD1 or TRBD2 (5 bases each). Germline V gene data show CDR1 as SGHRS and CDR2 as YFSETQ. CDR3 size: 14 residues. Trimming removed 2 bases at V and 2 bases at J, with 8 bases between. DNA for the CDR3: TGCGCCAGCAGCTTCCGGGACCCCTACAATGAGCAGTTCTTC. It specifies CASSFRDPYNEQFF.

This clone was counted between two and nine times. The rearrangement links TRBV10-2 to TRBJ2-7; 7 nucleotides align to TRBD2. Germline V gives CDR1 WSHSY, CDR2 SAAADI. The ends lost 7 bases at V and 7 bases at J; junction bases unmatched: 7. The CDR3 has 12 amino acids. As DNA, the CDR3 is TGCGCCAGCACTAGCGGTGCAGGAGAGCAGTACTTC. As protein: CASTSGAGEQYF.

This rearrangement joins TRBV5-1 to TRBJ2-7; 8 nucleotides match TRBD2. Germline V gives CDR1 SGHRS, CDR2 YFSETQ. The CDR3 length is 14 residues. With V trimmed by 5 bases and J by 1 base, 5 bases remained unmatched. The CDR3 loop is CASRGGLGSYEQYF. In nucleotides, the CDR3 is TGCGCCAGCAGGGGGGGACTAGGATCCTACGAGCAGTACTTC.

The chain combines TRBV5-1 with TRBJ2-7; D remains ambiguous. Deletions cut 2 bases from V and 6 bases from J, with 6 bases between. Germline V CDR1 and CDR2: SGHRS, YFSETQ. This CDR3 comprises 11 residues. The CDR3 region is CASSLTGEQYF. The CDR3 DNA sequence: TGCGCCAGCAGCTTAACCGGCGAGCAGTACTTC.